This entry lists 9 T cell receptor beta chains sequenced from one sample in a study of cytomegalovirus exposure and HLA in healthy donors. Researchers ran the PCR with 60 Vbeta and 13 Jbeta primers. Sequencing was performed with immunoSEQ multiplex PCR; in TCRdb, only in-frame clones are kept and a portion is missing. The table shows fewer than 20,000 clones, with under 90% occurring only once. Sequencing used PBMCs. Receptors were obtained from a human donor in good health.

V usage is TRBV6-5 and J usage is TRBJ2-2, with no clear D. V was cut by 3 bases and J by 0 bases, with 8 bases left in between. Germline CDR1 MNHEY, CDR2 SVGAGI. This CDR3 is 15 amino acids long. The CDR3: CASSYEHANTGELFF. CDR3 sequence (DNA): TGTGCCAGCAGTTATGAGCACGCGAACACCGGGGAGCTGTTTTTT.

The J gene is TRBJ2-7, the V gene TRBV11-2, with TRBD2 matching 8 bases. J gave up 4 bases and V 1 base, and 3 bases lay outside the gene matches. Germline CDR1 reads SGHAT; CDR2 reads FQNNGV. This CDR3 comprises 14 residues. The CDR3 is CASSLAGGPYEQYF. The CDR3 nucleotides are TGTGCCAGCAGCTTAGCGGGAGGGCCGTACGAGCAGTACTTC. The entire variable domain, with the rest obtained from reference TRBV11-2 and TRBJ2-7, is as follows: EAGVAQSPRYKIIEKRQSVAFWCNPISGHATLYWYQQILGQGPKLLIQFQNNGVVDDSQLPKDRFSAERLKGVDSTLKIQPAKLEDSAVYLCASSLAGGPYEQYFGPGTRLTVT.

V usage is TRBV12-5 and J usage is TRBJ2-3; 7 nucleotides agree with TRBD2. Germline V gives CDR1 LGHNT, CDR2 FRNRAP. The CDR3 sequence is 15 residues long. After removal of 7 bases from V and 0 bases from J, the junction contained 7 bases not matched to a gene. The CDR3 DNA sequence: TGTGCTAGTGCCCCGGGGGGTATTAGCACAGATACGCAGTATTTT. Residues: CASAPGGISTDTQYF.

The V call is TRBV7-2, the J call TRBJ2-1; TRBD2 aligns across 7 bases. This CDR3 has 17 residues. Germline CDR1 SGHTA, CDR2 FQGNSA. V was pared by 4 bases and J by 5 bases, with 14 bases of the junction left unmatched. CDR3 in DNA: TGTGCCAGCAGCTACTCTCCCTGGCTAGCGGTTGACAATGAGCAGTTCTTC. Encoded protein: CASSYSPWLAVDNEQFF.

This sequence joins TRBV21-1 and TRBJ1-5; the table's D call, TRBD1, was not checked against the DNA. TRBV21-1 is deemed a pseudogene. This CDR3 is 23 amino acids long. The CDR3 loop reads CASSKKMGAGTAGTGSRNQPQHF. The CDR3 DNA follows: TGTGCCAGCAGCAAAAAAATGGGGGCCGGGACGGCCGGGACAGGCAGCCGCAATCAGCCCCAGCATTTT.

This sequence joins TRBV2 and TRBJ2-1, with 11 bases matching TRBD2. Per germline, CDR1 SNHLY and CDR2 FYNNEI. V shed 7 bases and J 2 bases; nucleotides not matched to a gene: 10. The CDR3 is 17 residues long. CDR3 sequence reads: CASTAASGRRAYNEQFF. The CDR3, as DNA: TGTGCCAGCACTGCGGCTAGCGGGAGGAGGGCCTACAATGAGCAGTTCTTC.

CDR3 sequence (DNA): TGTGCCTGGAGCCCAGGGGGTGTTAATGAAAAACTGTTTTTT. It specifies CAWSPGGVNEKLFF. This chain uses TRBV30 with TRBJ1-4; 7 nucleotides agree with TRBD1. Germline-derived CDR1 and CDR2 are GTSNPN and SVGIG (reference sequence). Trimming cost V 3 bases and J 4 bases; bases outside gene matches: 5. The CDR3 is made up of 14 amino acids.

J is TRBJ2-5 and V is TRBV28; 7 nucleotides align to TRBD1. The CDR3 contains 14 residues. Germline CDR1 is MDHEN and CDR2 is SYDVKM. V lost 2 bases to trimming and J lost 5 bases; unmatched junction nucleotides: 5. Written as DNA, the CDR3 is TGTGCCAGCAGTTTAAGGGGGCTCGGGGAGACCCAGTACTTC. Protein product: CASSLRGLGETQYF.

The gene calls are TRBV20-1 and TRBJ2-7, with D unclear. The CDR3 contains 11 residues. The ends were cut back, 3 bases at V and 3 bases at J, with 6 bases in the middle. Germline V gene data show CDR1 as DFQATT and CDR2 as SNEGSKA (reference sequence). The chain's CDR3 is CSARARYEQYF. DNA for the CDR3: TGCAGTGCTAGGGCCCGCTACGAGCAGTACTTC.